This is a list of T cell receptor beta chains from one sample in a study of CD8 T cells in ankylosing spondylitis. Via MiXCR, TCRdb re-called the 5' RACE reads, giving one row per CDR3 protein. The sample shows 200,000 to 250,000 distinct CDR3 sequences, 5.5% to 7.5% of them seen only once. What was sequenced was blood, either unsorted or a sorted T cell fraction (not recorded which). The receptors stem from a male donor with ankylosing spondylitis. The CDR3 runs from the conserved cysteine through the conserved F or W. The D gene is left open where the match is weak. Where a row states a size, it is once, few, many or the class of an expanded clone; other rows omit it.

TRBD1 TRBJ2-1 TRBV27 many TGTGCCAGCAACACAGGGGGCACTGAGCAGTTCTTC CASNTGGTEQFF
NA TRBJ2-5 TRBV25-1 many TGTGCCAGCAAGGACCGAGTACTACAAGAGACCCAGTACTTC CASKDRVLQETQYF
NA TRBJ2-7 TRBV6-1 many TGTGCCAGCAGCAACCCCGGGCCTGCCTACGAGCAGTACTTC CASSNPGPAYEQYF
NA TRBJ2-7 TRBV27 many TGTGCCAGCAGTCTCCGGGGGAAAAACTACGAGCAGTACTTC CASSLRGKNYEQYF
NA TRBJ2-7 TRBV7-2 many TGTGCCAGCAGTCCGGGACACCTCACCTACGAGCAGTACTTC CASSPGHLTYEQYF
NA TRBJ2-1 TRBV27 many TGTGCCAGCTATTCAGGGGGGGAGAATGAGCAGTTCTTC CASYSGGENEQFF
NA TRBJ2-7 TRBV5-1 few TGCGCCAGCCGACAGGGGAGGGGAAGCTCCTACGAGCAGTACTTC CASRQGRGSSYEQYF
TRBD2 TRBJ2-5 TRBV6-2/TRBV6-3 few TGTGCCAGCAGCGGGACTAGCGGGAGTGGAGAGACCCAGTACTTC CASSGTSGSGETQYF
TRBD2 TRBJ2-5 TRBV11-2 many TGTGCCAGCAGCTCCCGCCCGACTAGCGGGGGGGCCGGAGGAGAGACCCAGTACTTC CASSSRPTSGGAGGETQYF
TRBD1 TRBJ1-1 TRBV7-9 NA TGTGCCAGCAGCTCCGGGACAGGTGAAGCTTTCTTT CASSSGTGEAFF
NA TRBJ2-3 TRBV7-8 many TGTGCCAGCAGCTTATGGAGGGGTCCGTCCGCTACGCAGTATTTT CASSLWRGPSATQYF
TRBD1 TRBJ2-2 TRBV6-5 many TGTGCCAGCATGTTCGGGACAGGGGTCACCGGGGAGCTGTTTTTT CASMFGTGVTGELFF
NA TRBJ2-3 TRBV7-9 many TGTGCCAGCACCTATGGTCGGGGAGCAGATACGCAGTATTTT CASTYGRGADTQYF
NA TRBJ2-6 TRBV7-6 NA TGTGCCAGCAGCCCGGGCCAGGGGACCCAGCCCGTCCTGACTTTC CASSPGQGTQPVLTF
NA TRBJ2-3 TRBV24-1 many TGTGCCACCAGTGACCACACGTGGGGGGATACGCAGTATTTT CATSDHTWGDTQYF
TRBD1 TRBJ1-1 TRBV6-2/TRBV6-3 many TGTGCCAGCAGTTACTCGCGGAGGCAGGGGGCGAACACTGAAGCTTTCTTT CASSYSRRQGANTEAFF
TRBD2 TRBJ2-7 TRBV9 few TGTGCCAGCAACAGCGGGGGCCCCTCCTACGAGCAGTACTTC CASNSGGPSYEQYF
TRBD2 TRBJ2-1 TRBV2 NA TGTGCCACGGGCGCGGGGGGGGGCTACAATGAGCAGTTCTTC CATGAGGGYNEQFF
NA TRBJ2-6 TRBV24-1 many TGTGCCACCAGTGGTCCAAGGACGGACCTCACTGGGGCCAACGTCCTGACTTTC CATSGPRTDLTGANVLTF
NA TRBJ1-2 TRBV29-1 many TGCAGCGTTGAATATGCAGATCGGTTCGACACCTTC CSVEYADRFDTF
NA TRBJ2-2 TRBV7-9 many TGTGCCAGCAGCTTAGGGCCACATATTTCCACCGGGGAGCTGTTTTTT CASSLGPHISTGELFF
NA TRBJ2-3 TRBV28 many TGTGCCAGCAGTTTATTCGCTTTGGAGGGCTTGAACACAGATACGCAGTATTTT CASSLFALEGLNTDTQYF
NA TRBJ2-1 TRBV20-1 NA TGCAGTGCTAGAGATCTCGAGGAGGGCAATGAGCAGTTCTTC CSARDLEEGNEQFF
TRBD2 TRBJ2-7 TRBV10-2 many TGCGCCAGCAGTGAGAGGCTAGCGGGGGGGATCTACGAGCAGTACTTC CASSERLAGGIYEQYF
TRBD2 TRBJ2-7 TRBV11-2 many TGTGCCAGCAGCTCGGGAAGGACTAGCGACAACTACGAGCAGTACTTC CASSSGRTSDNYEQYF
NA TRBJ1-5 TRBV20-1 many TGCAGTGCCGCAACACAGGGCGAATCTCAGCCCCAGCATTTT CSAATQGESQPQHF
TRBD2 TRBJ2-5 TRBV25-1 many TGTGCCAGCAGTGACCCCTCCGGACTAGCGGGGGCCTCCCAAGAGACCCAGTACTTC CASSDPSGLAGASQETQYF
TRBD2 TRBJ2-1 TRBV5-1 many TGCGCCAGCAGCTCGCGGGGGGGCCGATACAATGAGCAGTTCTTC CASSSRGGRYNEQFF
TRBD2 TRBJ2-1 TRBV6-2/TRBV6-3 NA TGTGCCATCTGGACTAGCGGGAGCCAAGGGAAGTTCTTC CAIWTSGSQGKFF
TRBD1 TRBJ1-5 TRBV12-3/TRBV12-4 many TGTGCCAGCAGTTACGGGACAGGGGGGAATCAGCCCCAGCATTTT CASSYGTGGNQPQHF
NA TRBJ1-3 TRBV14 few TGTGCCAGCAGCCCCAGGGTAGGAAACACCATATATTTT CASSPRVGNTIYF
TRBD1 TRBJ2-3 TRBV12-3/TRBV12-4 many TGTGCCAGCATCCCGGGACAGGGGCCAAACACAGATACGCAGTATTTT CASIPGQGPNTDTQYF
TRBD2 TRBJ2-1 TRBV28 many TGTGCCAGCAGAATTAGCGGGGGCGCCTACAATGAGCAGTTCTTC CASRISGGAYNEQFF
NA TRBJ1-1 TRBV19 many TGTGCCAGTAGTATAGGAAACACTGAAGCTTTCTTT CASSIGNTEAFF
TRBD1 TRBJ2-2 TRBV25-1 many TGTGCCAGCAGAGAACCGGGACAGGGTCCCACCGGGGAGCTGTTTTTT CASREPGQGPTGELFF
NA TRBJ2-7 TRBV7-2 few TGTGCCAGCAGCCCGTCCGGGACTGGGTTGTACGAGCAGTACTTC CASSPSGTGLYEQYF
TRBD1 TRBJ2-7 TRBV6-1 many TGTGCCATCCGGGGACAGGGGGCCGCCGAGCAGTACTTC CAIRGQGAAEQYF
NA TRBJ2-3 TRBV7-2 many TGTGCCAGCAGCTTTTCGGTTCTCGCTTCCTCCACAGATACGCAGTATTTT CASSFSVLASSTDTQYF
NA TRBJ2-4 TRBV7-9 few TGTGCCAGCAGCTTAGTAGGGGACATTCAGTACTTC CASSLVGDIQYF
NA TRBJ2-1 TRBV4-2 many TGTGCCAGCAGCCAAGATCAGAATGAGCAGTTCTTC CASSQDQNEQFF
TRBD2 TRBJ2-1 TRBV3-1 many TGTGCCAGCAGCCAAGGCTTCCCAGCGGGGGGGCCCCTGAGCGACAATGAGCAGTTCTTC CASSQGFPAGGPLSDNEQFF
NA TRBJ1-5 TRBV12-3/TRBV12-4 few TGTGCCAGCAGTTTCGGGAATCAGAATAGCAATCAGCCCCAGCATTTT CASSFGNQNSNQPQHF
TRBD2 TRBJ2-5 TRBV11-2 few TGTGCCAGCAGCCGTGGGCTAGCGGGATCCCAAGAGACCCAGTACTTC CASSRGLAGSQETQYF
NA TRBJ2-3 TRBV4-2 many TGTGCCAGCAGCCAAGGATTGGGGGCAACAGATACGCAGTATTTT CASSQGLGATDTQYF
NA TRBJ2-3 TRBV28 many TGTGCCAGCAGTTTATTTTCGCAGGGCACAGATACGCAGTATTTT CASSLFSQGTDTQYF
NA TRBJ1-1 TRBV12-3/TRBV12-4 many TGTGCCAGCAGTTCGAACACGGATGAAGCTTTCTTT CASSSNTDEAFF
NA TRBJ1-5 TRBV19 few TGTGCCAGTAATCCTACGATCGAGTACAGGGAAAGATACGTCAATCAGCCCCAGCATTTT CASNPTIEYRERYVNQPQHF
NA TRBJ1-3 TRBV29-1 many TGCAGCGTTGAAGATCTGTACGGACCCTCTGGAAACACCATATATTTT CSVEDLYGPSGNTIYF